One sample yielded the 24 T cell receptor beta chains listed below, sequenced in a study of cytomegalovirus exposure and HLA in healthy donors. PCR amplification relied on 60 Vbeta primers (plus 13 Jbeta primers). The assay was immunoSEQ multiplex PCR, and TCRdb's table has in-frame clones only and misses some. The table lists about 140,000 clones, about 80% of them singletons. The sample comprised PBMCs. These receptors were obtained from a middle-aged man in good health and CMV-seronegative.

In this sample, this clone turned up a few times. V gene TRBV28 combines with J gene TRBJ2-7, with 10 bases aligning to TRBD1. This CDR3 contains 15 residues. The junction had 11 bases not matched to a gene; V was cut back by 7 bases and J by 5 bases. Germline V CDR1 and CDR2: MDHEN, SYDVKM. The CDR3 DNA reads TGTGCCAGCATCCTCTCGGACAGGGGGGTCAACGAGCAGTACTTC. Its translation: CASILSDRGVNEQYF.

CDR3 sequence (DNA): TGTGCCTGGATTATGAGGGGATACCAGGGGGAGCAGTACTTC. Protein product: CAWIMRGYQGEQYF. V gene TRBV30 combines with J gene TRBJ2-7; TRBD1 might be the D (6 bases). Trimming left V 4 bases short and J 7 bases short, with 20 bases between. This CDR3 has 14 amino acids. Germline V gives CDR1 GTSNPN, CDR2 SVGIG (reference sequence).

This sequence joins TRBV30 and TRBJ1-2; 10 bases are a match to TRBD1. CDR1 and CDR2 (germline): GTSNPN, SVGIG (reference sequence). This CDR3 is 12 amino acids long. Unmatched junction bases numbered 4, after V lost 5 bases and J lost 7 bases. CDR3 sequence: CAWGTGAGGYTF. The CDR3 DNA is TGTGCCTGGGGGACAGGGGCCGGTGGCTACACCTTC.

This chain links TRBV11-2 with TRBJ1-1; D is perhaps TRBD1 (6 bases). The CDR3 consists of 16 residues. The ends were cut back, 0 bases at V and 2 bases at J, with 13 bases in the middle. Germline V gene sequence: CDR1 SGHAT, CDR2 FQNNGV. The chain's CDR3 is CASSLDGRGLNTEAFF. For the CDR3, the DNA is TGTGCCAGCAGCTTAGATGGCAGGGGTCTAAACACTGAAGCTTTCTTT.

The sample holds one count of this clone. The CDR3 reads CASSFGGGGYNEQFF. For the CDR3, the DNA is TGCGCCAGCAGCTTTGGAGGGGGCGGCTACAATGAGCAGTTCTTC. This rearrangement joins TRBV5-1 to TRBJ2-1, with D tentatively TRBD1 (7 bases). CDR3 length equals 15 residues. Germline V gene sequence: CDR1 SGHRS, CDR2 YFSETQ. Trimming shortened V by 2 bases and J by 3 bases, and 12 bases separated the two germline ends.

The chain carries TRBV18 and TRBJ2-7; D unclear. The ends were cut back, 3 bases at V and 6 bases at J, with 15 bases in the middle. The CDR3 covers 14 residues. Germline assignment: CDR1 KGHSH and CDR2 LQKENI. The CDR3, as DNA: TGTGCCAGCTCACCTGTCCCCTCCATCAGCGAGCAGTACTTC. The encoded protein is CASSPVPSISEQYF.

The rearrangement links TRBV5-6 to TRBJ2-7; no clear D. V was pared by 4 bases and J by 3 bases, with 5 bases between. Germline CDR1 and CDR2: SGHDT and YYEEEE. The length of the CDR3 is 11 residues. The CDR3 sequence: CASSLNYEQYF. In DNA form, the CDR3 reads TGTGCCAGCAGCCTTAACTACGAGCAGTACTTC.

This clone was seen a handful of times. This chain connects TRBV6-5 to TRBJ1-3, with 7 bases lining up with TRBD1. V shed 4 bases and J 6 bases; nucleotides not matched to a gene: 9. This CDR3 comprises 15 residues. Germline V gene lookup returns CDR1 MNHEY and CDR2 SVGAGI. The CDR3, as DNA: TGTGCCAGCAGTTCACACGACAGGGTAGAAAACACCATATATTTT. It is translated as CASSSHDRVENTIYF.

The rearrangement uses TRBV4-3 and TRBJ2-7, with 10 nucleotides matching TRBD1. Germline V gene lookup returns CDR1 LGHNA and CDR2 YSLEER. The CDR3 consists of 15 residues. V lost 2 bases and J lost 2; bases outside the gene matches: 3. CDR3 loop: CASSQRQGAPYEQYF. The CDR3 nucleotides are TGCGCCAGCAGCCAAAGACAGGGGGCCCCCTACGAGCAGTACTTC.

This chain joins TRBV4-3 and TRBJ2-1, with 8 positions matching TRBD2. The germline gives CDR1 LGHNA, CDR2 YSLEER. CDR3 size: 13 residues. V lost 3 bases and J lost 15; bases outside the gene matches: 10. This CDR3 is CASSQNAGLVRFF. DNA of the CDR3: TGCGCCAGCAGCCAGAACGCGGGACTAGTAAGGTTCTTC.

The rearrangement links TRBV2 to TRBJ1-5; 7 bases are a match to TRBD1. J lost 3 bases, V lost 7 bases, and 6 bases had no gene match. This CDR3 contains 14 residues. Germline CDR1 is SNHLY and CDR2 is FYNNEI. CDR3 coding DNA: TGTGCCAGCAACCTCCAGGGGGACAATCAGCCCCAGCATTTT. This encodes CASNLQGDNQPQHF.

The chain combines TRBV28 with TRBJ1-6; D gene ambiguous. Trimming cost V 3 bases and J 14 bases, with 14 bases left between them. This CDR3 contains 13 residues. Germline CDR1 reads MDHEN; CDR2 reads SYDVKM. DNA for the CDR3: TGTGCCAGCAGTTTGGGCGGAGGCCGAACCCTCCACTTT. Its protein is CASSLGGGRTLHF.

The V and J genes are TRBV18 and TRBJ1-1; D not resolved. This CDR3 region has 14 residues. Between the trimmed V and J ends, which lost 1 base and 3 bases, there was a span of 9 bases. Per the germline V gene, CDR1 is KGHSH and CDR2 is LQKENI. CDR3 nucleotides: TGTGCCAGCTCACCACAGGAGCGGCACACTGAAGCTTTCTTT. This sequence encodes CASSPQERHTEAFF.

This chain joins TRBV10-1 and TRBJ2-3, with TRBD1 identical over 9 bases. The CDR3 runs 16 residues. CDR1 is WNHNN and CDR2 is SYGVQD in the germline V gene (reference sequence). The V gene end was trimmed by 3 bases and the J gene end by 4 bases; junction bases not matched to a gene: 8. CDR3 sequence reads: CASSDRDRVYSDTQYF. Here the CDR3 DNA reads TGCGCCAGCAGTGACCGGGACAGGGTATATTCAGATACGCAGTATTTT.

This chain links TRBV7-9 with TRBJ1-3, with 9 bases fitting TRBD1. V shed 7 bases, J shed 7 bases, and the junction held 8 bases outside the gene matches. The germline V gene has CDR1 SEHNR and CDR2 FQNEAQ (reference sequence). The CDR3 loop spans 14 amino acids. The CDR3 spells CASTLGQGRNTIYF. The CDR3 DNA is TGTGCCAGCACCTTGGGACAGGGCCGGAACACCATATATTTT. The full variable domain, completed using reference TRBV7-9 and TRBJ1-3, is DTGVSQNPRHKITKRGQNVTFRCDPISEHNRLYWYRQTLGQGPEFLTYFQNEAQLEKSRLLSDRFSAERPKGSFSTLEIQRTEQGDSAMYLCASTLGQGRNTIYFGEGSWLTVV.

This chain links TRBV13 with TRBJ2-7; 7 bases match TRBD1. There are 14 residues in the CDR3. Germline-derived CDR1 and CDR2 are PRHDT and FYEKMQ (reference sequence). V lost 5 bases, J lost 1 base, and 5 bases stayed unmatched. The CDR3 protein is CASSRQGESYEQYF. For the CDR3, the DNA is TGTGCCAGCAGCCGGCAGGGGGAGTCCTACGAGCAGTACTTC.

The CDR3 coding sequence is TGTGCCAGCAGTACCTGGGGCAGGACCTACGAGCAGTACTTC. Residues: CASSTWGRTYEQYF. The chain has TRBV25-1 and TRBJ2-7; maybe TRBD1 (5 bases). Between the trimmed V and J ends, which lost 5 bases and 2 bases, there was a span of 13 bases. Germline lookup yields CDR1 MGHDK and CDR2 SYGVNS. The CDR3 extends over 14 amino acids.

The V call is TRBV7-9, the J call TRBJ2-5, with D maybe TRBD2 (7 bases). Germline V gene sequence: CDR1 SEHNR, CDR2 FQNEAQ (reference sequence). The V end lost 4 bases, the J end lost 7 bases, and 16 bases lay between the germline ends. The CDR3 runs to 14 residues. The CDR3 reads CASSSLGGPGTQYF. DNA of the CDR3: TGTGCCAGCAGCTCCCTGGGGGGGCCGGGGACCCAGTACTTC.

CDR3 in DNA: TGTGCCAGCAGCCGGACAGGGACGTACGAGCAGTACTTC. It translates to CASSRTGTYEQYF. The chain couples TRBV9 to TRBJ2-5; 8 nucleotides line up with TRBD1. The J call could be wrong; TRBJ2-7 is a better fit for the DNA end. This CDR3 has 13 amino acids. Per germline, CDR1 SGDLS and CDR2 YYNGEE.

The V gene is TRBV6-1, the J gene TRBJ2-5, with 9 bases matching TRBD1. The assigned J gene may be wrong: the sequence end matches TRBJ2-7 better. Germline lookup yields CDR1 MNHNS and CDR2 SASEGT. CDR3 length: 15 amino acids. The CDR3 DNA reads as TGTGCCAGCAGGGCTGGCCGGGACAGGGACAACGAGCAGTACTTC. Translated, it gives CASRAGRDRDNEQYF.

J is TRBJ2-2 and V is TRBV11-3, with 7 bases matching TRBD2. CDR1 is SGHNT and CDR2 is YENEEA in the germline V gene. This CDR3 is built from 14 residues. V shed 3 bases and J 8 bases; nucleotides not matched to a gene: 6. The CDR3: CASSLAGVSGELFF. CDR3 coding DNA: TGTGCCAGCAGCTTGGCGGGGGTTTCTGGGGAGCTGTTTTTT.

The J gene is TRBJ2-3, the V gene TRBV7-9; TRBD2 agrees at 13 bases. CDR1 is SEHNR, CDR2 FQNEAQ, per germline (reference sequence). The CDR3 consists of 16 residues. V was pared by 6 bases and J by 4 bases, with 7 bases of the junction left unmatched. The CDR3 sequence: CASRPRTSGGADTQYF. CDR3 sequence (DNA): TGTGCCAGCAGACCTCGGACTAGCGGGGGTGCAGATACGCAGTATTTT.

The DNA for the CDR3 is TGTGCCTGGAGTGTATGGGGGGGATACGAGCAGTACTTC. Protein sequence: CAWSVWGGYEQYF. The chain joins TRBV30 to TRBJ2-7; TRBD2 agrees at 7 bases. The germline gives CDR1 GTSNPN, CDR2 SVGIG (reference sequence). J lost 4 bases, V lost 0 bases, and 3 bases had no gene match. The CDR3 extends over 13 amino acids. The full variable domain, rest sourced from reference TRBV30 and TRBJ2-7, is SQTIHQWPATLVQPVGSPLSLECTVEGTSNPNLYWYRQAAGRGLQLLFYSVGIGQISSEVPQNLSASRPQDRQFILSSKKLLLSDSGFYLCAWSVWGGYEQYFGPGTRLTVT.

The chain is built from TRBV28 and TRBJ1-1; no clear D. Trimming took 4 bases from V and 3 from J, leaving 9 bases between them. CDR1 MDHEN and CDR2 SYDVKM come from the germline V gene. This CDR3 region has 13 residues. This CDR3 reads CASSSGVYTEAFF. Written as DNA, the CDR3 is TGTGCCAGCAGTTCCGGGGTGTACACTGAAGCTTTCTTT.